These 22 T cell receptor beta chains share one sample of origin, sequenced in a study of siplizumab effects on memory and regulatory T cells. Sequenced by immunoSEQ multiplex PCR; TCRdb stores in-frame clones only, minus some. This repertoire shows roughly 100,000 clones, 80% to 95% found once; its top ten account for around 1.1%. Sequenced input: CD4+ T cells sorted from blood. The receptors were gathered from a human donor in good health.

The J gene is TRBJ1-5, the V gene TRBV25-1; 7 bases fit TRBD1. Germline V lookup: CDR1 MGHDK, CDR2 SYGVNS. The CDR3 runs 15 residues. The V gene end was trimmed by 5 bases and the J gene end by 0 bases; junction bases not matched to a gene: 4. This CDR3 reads CASSQHRGSNQPQHF. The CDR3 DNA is TGTGCCAGCAGTCAACACAGGGGTAGCAATCAGCCCCAGCATTTT. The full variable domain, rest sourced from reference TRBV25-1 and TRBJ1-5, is EADIYQTPRYLVIGTGKKITLECSQTMGHDKMYWYQQDPGMELHLIHYSYGVNSTEKGDLSSESTVSRIRTEHFPLTLESARPSHTSQYLCASSQHRGSNQPQHFGDGTRLSIL.

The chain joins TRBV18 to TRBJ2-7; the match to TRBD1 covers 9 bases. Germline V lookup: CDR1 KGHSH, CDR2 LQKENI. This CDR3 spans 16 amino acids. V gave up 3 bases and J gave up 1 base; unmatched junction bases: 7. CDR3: CASSPSTGGKSYEQYF. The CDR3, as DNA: TGTGCCAGCTCACCTTCGACAGGGGGAAAATCCTACGAGCAGTACTTC.

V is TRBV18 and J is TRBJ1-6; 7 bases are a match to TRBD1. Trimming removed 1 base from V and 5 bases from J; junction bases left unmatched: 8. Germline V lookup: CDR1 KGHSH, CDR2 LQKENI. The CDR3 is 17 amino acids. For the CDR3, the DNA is TGTGCCAGCTCACCACAGGCCTCCAGGGGGGATAATTCACCCCTCCACTTT. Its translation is CASSPQASRGDNSPLHF.

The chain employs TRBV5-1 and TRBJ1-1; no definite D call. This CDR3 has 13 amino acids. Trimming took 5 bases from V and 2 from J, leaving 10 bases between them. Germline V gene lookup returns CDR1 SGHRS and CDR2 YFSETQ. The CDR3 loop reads CASRELSNTEAFF. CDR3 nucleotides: TGCGCCAGCAGGGAGCTGTCTAACACTGAAGCTTTCTTT.

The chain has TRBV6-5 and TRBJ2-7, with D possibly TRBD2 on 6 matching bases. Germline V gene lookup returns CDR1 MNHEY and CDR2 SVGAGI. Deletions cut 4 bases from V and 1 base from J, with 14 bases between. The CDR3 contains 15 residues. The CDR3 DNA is TGTGCCAGCAGTTCGTCGTTCGGGACTTCCTACGAGCAGTACTTC. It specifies CASSSSFGTSYEQYF.

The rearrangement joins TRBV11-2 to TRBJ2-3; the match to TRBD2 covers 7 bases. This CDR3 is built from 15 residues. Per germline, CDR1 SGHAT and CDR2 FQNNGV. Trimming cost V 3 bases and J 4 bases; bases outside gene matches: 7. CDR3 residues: CASSFSGIGADTQYF. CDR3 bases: TGTGCCAGCAGCTTCAGCGGGATCGGAGCAGATACGCAGTATTTT.

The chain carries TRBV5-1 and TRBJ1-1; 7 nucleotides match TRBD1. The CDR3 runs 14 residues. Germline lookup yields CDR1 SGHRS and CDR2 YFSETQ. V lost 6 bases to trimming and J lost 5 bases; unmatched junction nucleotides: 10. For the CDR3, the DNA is TGCGCCAGCACCTTACAGGGGTCCCTTACTGAAGCTTTCTTT. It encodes CASTLQGSLTEAFF.

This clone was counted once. The CDR3 spells CAWMEGLSRRQYF. The CDR3 bases are TGTGCCTGGATGGAAGGACTCAGCCGGAGGCAGTACTTC. J is TRBJ2-7 and V is TRBV30; D possibly corresponds to TRBD2 (5 bases). The CDR3 is made up of 13 amino acids. V lost 4 bases and J 9 bases, leaving 19 bases between the germline ends. In germline, CDR1 is GTSNPN, CDR2 SVGIG (reference sequence).

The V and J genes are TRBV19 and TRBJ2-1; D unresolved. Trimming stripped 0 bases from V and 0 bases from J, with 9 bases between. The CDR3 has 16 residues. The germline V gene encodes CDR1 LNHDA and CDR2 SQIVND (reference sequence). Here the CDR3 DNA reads TGTGCCAGTAGTATAGATCATTTAGTCTCCTACAATGAGCAGTTCTTC. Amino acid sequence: CASSIDHLVSYNEQFF. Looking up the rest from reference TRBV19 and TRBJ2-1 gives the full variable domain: DGGITQSPKYLFRKEGQNVTLSCEQNLNHDAMYWYRQDPGQGLRLIYYSQIVNDFQKGDIAEGYSVSREKKESFPLTVTSAQKNPTAFYLCASSIDHLVSYNEQFFGPGTRLTVL.

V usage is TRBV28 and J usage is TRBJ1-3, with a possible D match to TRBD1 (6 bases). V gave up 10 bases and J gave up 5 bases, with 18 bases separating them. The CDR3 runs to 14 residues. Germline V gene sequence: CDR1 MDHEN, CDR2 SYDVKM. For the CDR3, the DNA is TGTGCCACCGCGGGGGCGAAACCGAGAAACACCATATATTTT. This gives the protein CATAGAKPRNTIYF.

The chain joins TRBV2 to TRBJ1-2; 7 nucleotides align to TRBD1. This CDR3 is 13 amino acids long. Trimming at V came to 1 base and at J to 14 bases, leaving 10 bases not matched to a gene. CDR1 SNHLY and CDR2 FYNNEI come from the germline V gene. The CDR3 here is CASSEVRGGAKTF. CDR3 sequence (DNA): TGTGCCAGCAGTGAAGTCAGGGGGGGAGCTAAAACCTTC.

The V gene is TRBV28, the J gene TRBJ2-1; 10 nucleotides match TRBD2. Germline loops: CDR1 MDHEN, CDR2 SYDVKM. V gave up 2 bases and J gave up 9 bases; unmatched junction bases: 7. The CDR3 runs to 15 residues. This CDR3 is CASSLIPGLASEQFF. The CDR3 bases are TGTGCCAGCAGTTTAATCCCGGGACTAGCGTCTGAGCAGTTCTTC.

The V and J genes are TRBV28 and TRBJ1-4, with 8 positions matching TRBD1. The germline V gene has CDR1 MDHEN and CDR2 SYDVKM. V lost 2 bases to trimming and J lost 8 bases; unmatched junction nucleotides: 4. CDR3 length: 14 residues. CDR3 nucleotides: TGTGCCAGCAGTTTACAGGGGGCGGGCGAAAAACTGTTTTTT. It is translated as CASSLQGAGEKLFF. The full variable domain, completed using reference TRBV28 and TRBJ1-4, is DVKVTQSSRYLVKRTGEKVFLECVQDMDHENMFWYRQDPGLGLRLIYFSYDVKMKEKGDIPEGYSVSREKKERFSLILESASTNQTSMYLCASSLQGAGEKLFFGSGTQLSVL.

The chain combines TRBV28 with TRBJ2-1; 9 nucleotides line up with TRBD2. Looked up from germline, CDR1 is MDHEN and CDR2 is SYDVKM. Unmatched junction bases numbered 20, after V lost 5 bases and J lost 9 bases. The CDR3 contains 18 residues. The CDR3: CASSTIGGMAGGPSEQFF. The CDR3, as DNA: TGTGCCAGCAGTACAATCGGCGGCATGGCGGGAGGGCCTAGTGAGCAGTTCTTC. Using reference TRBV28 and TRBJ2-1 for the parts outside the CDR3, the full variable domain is DVKVTQSSRYLVKRTGEKVFLECVQDMDHENMFWYRQDPGLGLRLIYFSYDVKMKEKGDIPEGYSVSREKKERFSLILESASTNQTSMYLCASSTIGGMAGGPSEQFFGPGTRLTVL.

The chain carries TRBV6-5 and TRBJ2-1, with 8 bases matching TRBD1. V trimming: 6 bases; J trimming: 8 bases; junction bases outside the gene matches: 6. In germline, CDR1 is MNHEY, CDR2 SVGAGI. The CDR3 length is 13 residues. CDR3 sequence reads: CASSIDRGYEQFF. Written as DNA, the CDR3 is TGTGCCAGCAGCATAGACAGGGGCTATGAGCAGTTCTTC.

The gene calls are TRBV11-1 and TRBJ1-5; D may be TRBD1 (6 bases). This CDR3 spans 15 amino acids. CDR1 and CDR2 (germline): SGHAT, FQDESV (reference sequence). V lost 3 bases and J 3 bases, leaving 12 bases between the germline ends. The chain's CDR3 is CASSLVGHLNQPQHF. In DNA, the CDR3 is TGTGCCAGCAGCTTGGTGGGACACCTCAATCAGCCCCAGCATTTT. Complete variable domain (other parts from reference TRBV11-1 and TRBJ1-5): EAEVAQSPRYKITEKSQAVAFWCDPISGHATLYWYRQILGQGPELLVQFQDESVVDDSQLPKDRFSAERLKGVDSTLKIQPAELGDSAMYLCASSLVGHLNQPQHFGDGTRLSIL.

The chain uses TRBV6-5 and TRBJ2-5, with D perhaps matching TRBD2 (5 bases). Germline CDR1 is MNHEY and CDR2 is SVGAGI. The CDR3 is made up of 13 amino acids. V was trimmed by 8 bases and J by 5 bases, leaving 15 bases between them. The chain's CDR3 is CASSRELGETQYF. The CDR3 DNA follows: TGTGCCAGCTCTAGAGAACTAGGGGAGACCCAGTACTTC.

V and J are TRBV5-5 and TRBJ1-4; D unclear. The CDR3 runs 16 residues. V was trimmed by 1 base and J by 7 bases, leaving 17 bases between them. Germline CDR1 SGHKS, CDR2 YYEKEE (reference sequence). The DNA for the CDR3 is TGTGCCAGCAGCTTGCGGTCGGGGATTGAGGGTGAAAAACTGTTTTTT. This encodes CASSLRSGIEGEKLFF.

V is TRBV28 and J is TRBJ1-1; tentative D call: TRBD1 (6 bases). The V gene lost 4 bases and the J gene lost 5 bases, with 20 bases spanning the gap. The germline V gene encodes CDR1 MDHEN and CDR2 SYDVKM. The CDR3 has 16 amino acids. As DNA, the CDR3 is TGTGCCAGCAGTTCGACAGGTGGTCTAGAGAGGACTGAAGCTTTCTTT. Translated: CASSSTGGLERTEAFF.

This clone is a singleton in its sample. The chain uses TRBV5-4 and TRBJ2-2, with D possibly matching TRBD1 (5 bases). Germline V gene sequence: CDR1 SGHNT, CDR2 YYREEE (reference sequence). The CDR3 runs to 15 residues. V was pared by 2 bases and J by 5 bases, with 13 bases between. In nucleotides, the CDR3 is TGTGCCAGCAGCTTACGGGTTAAGGGGACCGGGGAGCTGTTTTTT. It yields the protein CASSLRVKGTGELFF. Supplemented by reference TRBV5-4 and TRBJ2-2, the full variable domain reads ETGVTQSPTHLIKTRGQQVTLRCSSQSGHNTVSWYQQALGQGPQFIFQYYREEENGRGNFPPRFSGLQFPNYSSELNVNALELDDSALYLCASSLRVKGTGELFFGEGSRLTVL.

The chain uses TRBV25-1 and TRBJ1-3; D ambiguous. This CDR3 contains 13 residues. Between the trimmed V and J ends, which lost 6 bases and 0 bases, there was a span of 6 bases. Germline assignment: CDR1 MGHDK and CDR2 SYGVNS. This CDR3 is CASRAGSGNTIYF. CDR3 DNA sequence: TGTGCCAGCAGGGCGGGCTCTGGAAACACCATATATTTT. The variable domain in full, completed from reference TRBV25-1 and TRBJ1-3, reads EADIYQTPRYLVIGTGKKITLECSQTMGHDKMYWYQQDPGMELHLIHYSYGVNSTEKGDLSSESTVSRIRTEHFPLTLESARPSHTSQYLCASRAGSGNTIYFGEGSWLTVV.

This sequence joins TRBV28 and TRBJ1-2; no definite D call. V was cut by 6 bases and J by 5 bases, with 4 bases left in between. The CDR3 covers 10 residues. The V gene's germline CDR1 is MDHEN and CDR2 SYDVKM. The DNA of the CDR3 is TGTGCCAGCAGCTATTATGGCTACACCTTC. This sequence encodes CASSYYGYTF.